This T cell receptor (beta chain) stems from a study of blood T cell repertoires in COVID-19. Turning to the study itself: T cells, B-cell-depleted T cells, or PBMCs supplied cDNA or gDNA.

Assay: immunoSEQ multiplex PCR; the TCRdb copy retains only in-frame clones and omits some. Here the sample spans more than 95,000 clones, about four fifths being singletons. CDR3 length: 17 residues. Germline V CDR1 and CDR2: LNHDA, SQIVND (reference sequence). Trimming removed 6 bases from V and 1 base from J; junction bases left unmatched: 10. The origin of this receptor is a woman older than 75 with acute or convalescent COVID-19. This sequence joins TRBV19 and TRBJ2-3, with 10 bases matching TRBD1. Material: peripheral blood. CDR3 in DNA: TGTGCCAGTAGCATCCGGGACAGGGGTTGGGGCACAGATACGCAGTATTTT. Translated: CASSIRDRGWGTDTQYF.